The 15 T cell receptor beta chains in this list originate from one sample, sequenced in a study of T cells expressing NK-cell markers. After re-calling the 5' RACE reads, TCRdb lists one entry per CDR3 protein, DNA absent. The data show about 260,000 distinct CDR3 sequences, and the top ten clones hold around 0.42%. The sample comprised blood T cells: a sorted CD56 or NKG2C T cell subset, CD4+ or CD8+ T cells, or bulk PBMC T cells (not recorded which). These receptors originate from a man between 18 and 35 years old in good health.

The chain combines TRBV20-1 with TRBJ2-2; TCRdb reports TRBD2, a call that lacks DNA to check it against. Germline V gene sequence: CDR1 DFQATT, CDR2 SNEGSKA (reference sequence). The CDR3 consists of 16 residues. CDR3 amino acids: CSASHIAGSNTGELFF.

The V call is TRBV12-3 or TRBV12-4, the J call TRBJ2-1; the D call of TRBD2 rests on TCRdb alone, since no DNA is present to check it. This CDR3 comprises 15 residues. CDR3 residues: CASSPVAGVGNEQFF.

This chain connects TRBV7-8 to TRBJ1-4; TCRdb selects TRBD1, and the lack of DNA leaves this call unchecked. Per germline, CDR1 SGHVS and CDR2 FQNEAQ. The CDR3 has 15 residues. This CDR3 is CASRFTRDIGEKLFF.

The chain joins TRBV7-2 to TRBJ2-1; the TCRdb call, TRBD2, lacks DNA for checking. The CDR3 consists of 17 residues. Germline CDR1 and CDR2: SGHTA and FQGNSA. The CDR3 is CASSLISATSGHNEQFF.

The rearrangement links TRBV6-5 to TRBJ2-3. This CDR3 is built from 17 residues. The germline CDR1 and CDR2 sequences are MNHEY and SVGAGI. The chain's CDR3 is CASSYGRGSGFVDTQYF.

The rearrangement joins TRBV24-1 to TRBJ2-6; TCRdb's D call of TRBD1 is untestable without DNA. CDR1 and CDR2 (germline): KGHDR, SFDVKD. This CDR3 spans 17 amino acids. The CDR3 is CATSPGPKFSGANVLTF.

The V and J genes are TRBV11-1 and TRBJ2-1; TCRdb lists TRBD2, though no DNA is available to test this call. Germline V CDR1 and CDR2: SGHAT, FQDESV (reference sequence). This CDR3 contains 15 residues. The CDR3 loop reads CASRSVGGPGNEQFF.

V and J are TRBV7-2 and TRBJ2-5; the TRBD1 assignment by TCRdb is unverifiable without DNA. Germline CDR1 is SGHTA and CDR2 is FQGNSA. This CDR3 is 14 amino acids long. This CDR3 reads CASSFRQPQETQYF.

The chain uses TRBV24-1 and TRBJ2-1; TCRdb returns TRBD2, unconfirmable since there is no DNA. Germline assignment: CDR1 KGHDR and CDR2 SFDVKD. The CDR3 sequence is 14 residues long. CDR3 residues: CATGVSGRVHEQFF.

The chain carries TRBV5-1 and TRBJ2-2; lacking DNA, the TRBD1 call made by TCRdb goes unchecked. The CDR3 totals 15 residues. Germline V lookup: CDR1 SGHRS, CDR2 YFSETQ. CDR3 residues: CASIGGQGSTGELFF.

The chain recombines TRBV6-4 with TRBJ2-6; TCRdb picks TRBD1, but there is no DNA to check that call. Germline V gene data show CDR1 as MRHNA and CDR2 as SNTAGT. The CDR3 totals 16 residues. CDR3 region: CASSDGSQSGANVLTF.

V and J are TRBV28 and TRBJ1-2. This CDR3 has 13 amino acids. Germline-derived CDR1 and CDR2 are MDHEN and SYDVKM. Here the CDR3 reads CASNEGWVYGYTF.

V is TRBV7-9 and J is TRBJ2-4; with no DNA, the TCRdb D assignment of TRBD1 cannot be verified. Looked up from germline, CDR1 is SEHNR and CDR2 is FQNEAQ (reference sequence). This CDR3 region has 17 residues. The CDR3 protein is CASSLGGRERVRNIQYF.

CDR3 residues: CSVDTRGNTDTQYF. V and J are TRBV29-1 and TRBJ2-3; TCRdb selects TRBD1, and the lack of DNA leaves this call unchecked. Per germline, CDR1 SQVTM and CDR2 ANQGSEA. This CDR3 comprises 14 residues.

This chain joins TRBV5-1 and TRBJ2-7; the D call from TCRdb, TRBD2, cannot be confirmed without DNA. CDR3 length equals 14 residues. Germline V gene data show CDR1 as SGHRS and CDR2 as YFSETQ. The CDR3 is CASSRSGGGDVQYF.